What follows are 20 T cell receptor beta chains derived from one specimen sequenced in a study of CD8+CD57+ T cells in acquired aplastic anemia. Investigators profiled TCR beta VDJ and CDR3 from genomic DNA template. TCRdb re-called the reads through MiXCR, storing one row per CDR3 protein. This table has some 190,000 distinct CDR3 sequences, 50% to 55% appearing once. Sequenced material: sorted CD4+, CD8+, or CD8+CD57+ T cells (not recorded which) from PBMCs. The receptors shown here come from a human donor in good health, serving as a control.

The chain carries TRBV4-1 and TRBJ2-7; D not certain. CDR1 is MGHRA, CDR2 YSYEKL, per germline. The CDR3 length is 14 residues. Trimming stripped 0 bases from V and 4 bases from J, with 10 bases between. The CDR3 DNA reads as TGCGCCAGCAGCCAAGATAACGGATTTTACGAGCAGTACTTC. Its protein product is CASSQDNGFYEQYF.

The rearrangement joins TRBV15 to TRBJ2-3, with 8 bases identical to TRBD1. The CDR3 has 17 amino acids. The ends lost 2 bases at V and 7 bases at J; junction bases unmatched: 14. The germline gives CDR1 LNHNV, CDR2 YYDKDF (reference sequence). The CDR3 DNA reads TGTGCCACCAGCAGAACGGAGAGGCAGGGGGCTGGGAATACGCAGTATTTT. The encoded protein is CATSRTERQGAGNTQYF.

The rearrangement joins TRBV6-1 to TRBJ2-7; the D is unclear. The J call may be in error: the DNA end matches TRBJ2-1 better. Germline-derived CDR1 and CDR2 are MNHNS and SASEGT. There are 15 residues in the CDR3. CDR3 region: CASSEGLLGGYEQFF. In DNA form, the CDR3 reads TGTGCCAGCAGTGAAGGACTGCTAGGTGGCTATGAGCAGTTCTTC.

This clonotype was detected many times. V gene TRBV2 combines with J gene TRBJ1-3, with D perhaps TRBD1 (5 bases). From germline, CDR1 is SNHLY and CDR2 FYNNEI. CDR3 length equals 15 residues. Trimming pared 1 base from V and 4 bases from J, leaving 11 bases between. This chain's CDR3 is CASSEGGDRGNTIYF. The CDR3 DNA reads TGTGCCAGCAGTGAAGGAGGGGATCGCGGAAACACCATATATTTT. Combining the CDR3 with reference TRBV2 and TRBJ1-3 gives the whole variable domain EPEVTQTPSHQVTQMGQEVILRCVPISNHLYFYWYRQILGQKVEFLVSFYNNEISEKSEIFDDQFSVERPDGSNFTLKIRSTKLEDSAMYFCASSEGGDRGNTIYFGEGSWLTVV.

This clonotype was found once. The chain couples TRBV6-1 to TRBJ2-3; the D gene is possibly TRBD2 (6 bases). CDR1 and CDR2 from the germline V gene are MNHNS and SASEGT. CDR3 length: 11 amino acids. V was cut by 8 bases and J by 8 bases, with 11 bases left in between. CDR3 sequence: CASRREATQYF. CDR3 DNA sequence: TGTGCCAGCCGAAGGGAGGCTACGCAGTATTTT.

Many counts were recorded for this clonotype. The chain is built from TRBV20-1 and TRBJ1-3, with D unclear. CDR1 and CDR2 (germline): DFQATT, SNEGSKA (reference sequence). V shed 4 bases and J shed 0 bases, with 10 bases lying between them. The CDR3 is 14 amino acids. The CDR3 nucleotides are TGCAGTGCTAACCGTCAGAGCTCTGGAAACACCATATATTTT. Amino acids: CSANRQSSGNTIYF.

J is TRBJ1-1 and V is TRBV18; perhaps TRBD1 as D (6 bases). Germline assignment: CDR1 KGHSH and CDR2 LQKENI. The length of the CDR3 is 17 residues. V was clipped by 1 base and J by 6 bases, with 21 bases between them. CDR3 region: CASSPQGTGKSTAEAFF. CDR3 DNA sequence: TGTGCCAGCTCACCACAGGGAACAGGGAAATCTACCGCTGAAGCTTTCTTT.

This clonotype was detected many times. This chain links TRBV5-5 with TRBJ2-3; 7 bases fit TRBD2. The CDR3 length is 14 residues. CDR1 is SGHKS, CDR2 YYEKEE, per germline (reference sequence). V shed 3 bases and J 2 bases; nucleotides not matched to a gene: 3. The CDR3 protein is CASSWGGFTDTQYF. DNA of the CDR3: TGTGCCAGCAGCTGGGGGGGGTTCACAGATACGCAGTATTTT.

This clonotype showed up many times. The chain links TRBV11-2 to TRBJ1-1; 8 bases match TRBD1. This CDR3 spans 17 amino acids. The germline gives CDR1 SGHAT, CDR2 FQNNGV. With V trimmed by 3 bases and J by 1 base, 10 bases remained unmatched. Written as DNA, the CDR3 is TGTGCCAGCAGCTTTGTTACAGGGGGTGAGGGGAACACTGAAGCTTTCTTT. Translating gives CASSFVTGGEGNTEAFF.

This clonotype was picked up many times. This chain joins TRBV4-1 and TRBJ2-5; D is possibly TRBD1 (6 bases). V dropped 4 bases and J dropped 5 bases, with 17 bases sitting between them. CDR1 is MGHRA and CDR2 is YSYEKL in the germline V gene. This CDR3 spans 15 amino acids. CDR3 loop: CASSPEDSPRETQYF. The DNA of the CDR3 is TGCGCCAGCAGCCCCGAGGACAGTCCCAGGGAGACCCAGTACTTC.

V and J are TRBV10-3 and TRBJ2-1; 8 bases are a match to TRBD1. CDR1 and CDR2 from the germline V gene are ENHRY and SYGVKD. J lost 1 base, V lost 5 bases, and 4 bases had no gene match. The CDR3 is 15 residues long. DNA of the CDR3: TGTGCCATCAGTTTGGACAGGGATTCCTACAATGAGCAGTTCTTC. Its protein is CAISLDRDSYNEQFF.

The chain couples TRBV15 to TRBJ1-5; D gene ambiguous. Trimming removed 1 base at V and 3 bases at J, with 10 bases between. CDR1 and CDR2 from the germline V gene are LNHNV and YYDKDF (reference sequence). The CDR3 spans 15 residues. CDR3: CATSRGGGDNQPQHF. Here the CDR3 DNA reads TGTGCCACCAGCAGAGGTGGTGGGGACAATCAGCCCCAGCATTTT. Combining the CDR3 with reference TRBV15 and TRBJ1-5 gives the whole variable domain DAMVIQNPRYQVTQFGKPVTLSCSQTLNHNVMYWYQQKSSQAPKLLFHYYDKDFNNEADTPDNFQSRRPNTSFCFLDIRSPGLGDTAMYLCATSRGGGDNQPQHFGDGTRLSIL.

The J gene is TRBJ1-2, the V gene TRBV19; D perhaps matches TRBD1 (5 bases). V lost 3 bases and J 8 bases, leaving 16 bases between the germline ends. The CDR3 covers 14 residues. Germline V lookup: CDR1 LNHDA, CDR2 SQIVND (reference sequence). CDR3 bases: TGTGCCAGTAGTATCCAGGCGGGGGGTAGCGGCTACACCTTC. Encoded protein: CASSIQAGGSGYTF.

This clonotype was detected ten times or more. The chain combines TRBV6-2 or TRBV6-3 with TRBJ1-1, with D possibly matching TRBD1 (5 bases). Trimming shortened V by 5 bases and J by 5 bases, and 15 bases separated the two germline ends. CDR3 size: 14 residues. Germline CDR1 and CDR2: MNHEY and SVGEGT. This chain's CDR3 is CASSLQGLWTEAFF. CDR3 sequence (DNA): TGTGCCAGCAGTCTTCAGGGTCTGTGGACTGAAGCTTTCTTT.

The V gene is TRBV7-9, the J gene TRBJ2-7; TRBD2 agrees at 9 bases. This CDR3 contains 16 residues. Germline CDR1 reads SEHNR; CDR2 reads FQNEAQ (reference sequence). Trimming at V came to 5 bases and at J to 7 bases, leaving 15 bases not matched to a gene. CDR3 loop: CASSVLWPSGVGEQYF. The CDR3 nucleotides are TGTGCCAGCAGCGTCCTGTGGCCTAGCGGGGTAGGAGAGCAGTACTTC. Full variable domain (rest looked up from reference TRBV7-9 and TRBJ2-7): DTGVSQNPRHKITKRGQNVTFRCDPISEHNRLYWYRQTLGQGPEFLTYFQNEAQLEKSRLLSDRFSAERPKGSFSTLEIQRTEQGDSAMYLCASSVLWPSGVGEQYFGPGTRLTVT.

The chain has TRBV7-3 and TRBJ1-2, with D hard to call. Trimming pared 1 base from V and 0 bases from J, leaving 18 bases between. Germline-derived CDR1 and CDR2 are SGHTA and FQGTGA. This CDR3 spans 18 amino acids. The DNA of the CDR3 is TGTGCCAGCAGCTTAATTTCGCAAGCAGGCGCATCTAACTATGGCTACACCTTC. It codes for CASSLISQAGASNYGYTF.

This sequence joins TRBV7-2 and TRBJ2-7; TRBD2 matches at 10 bases. V shed 6 bases and J 7 bases; nucleotides not matched to a gene: 6. Germline assignment: CDR1 SGHTA and CDR2 FQGNSA. The CDR3 loop spans 13 amino acids. CDR3 protein: CASRLAGAGEQYF. In DNA, the CDR3 is TGTGCCAGCAGGCTAGCGGGGGCAGGAGAGCAGTACTTC.

V gene TRBV29-1 combines with J gene TRBJ2-7; 8 bases fit TRBD2. CDR1 is SQVTM and CDR2 is ANQGSEA in the germline V gene. Germline trimming cut 3 bases from V and 2 bases from J; bases unmatched to any gene: 6. This CDR3 is 14 amino acids long. In DNA form, the CDR3 reads TGCAGCGTTGATACAGCGGGGGAGACCTACGAGCAGTACTTC. Amino acids: CSVDTAGETYEQYF.

In its sample, this clonotype was seen a few times. The chain uses TRBV3-1 and TRBJ1-4, with D perhaps matching TRBD1 (5 bases). CDR1 and CDR2 (germline): LGHDT, YNNKEL (reference sequence). The CDR3 totals 15 residues. V was trimmed by 2 bases and J by 7 bases, leaving 14 bases between them. The DNA of the CDR3 is TGTGCCAGCAGCCAAAACCCGGGACGCAGTGAAAAACTGTTTTTT. As protein: CASSQNPGRSEKLFF.

This clonotype occurred once. The gene calls are TRBV9 and TRBJ2-6; the D is unclear. Germline lookup yields CDR1 SGDLS and CDR2 YYNGEE. The length of the CDR3 is 15 residues. Trimming removed 0 bases from V and 2 bases from J, with 6 bases in between. Written as DNA, the CDR3 is TGTGCCAGCAGCGTAGAGAAGGCTGGGGCCAACGTCCTGACTTTC. It yields the protein CASSVEKAGANVLTF. The full variable domain, with the rest looked up from reference TRBV9 and TRBJ2-6, is DSGVTQTPKHLITATGQRVTLRCSPRSGDLSVYWYQQSLDQGLQFLIQYYNGEERAKGNILERFSAQQFPDLHSELNLSSLELGDSALYFCASSVEKAGANVLTFGAGSRLTVL.